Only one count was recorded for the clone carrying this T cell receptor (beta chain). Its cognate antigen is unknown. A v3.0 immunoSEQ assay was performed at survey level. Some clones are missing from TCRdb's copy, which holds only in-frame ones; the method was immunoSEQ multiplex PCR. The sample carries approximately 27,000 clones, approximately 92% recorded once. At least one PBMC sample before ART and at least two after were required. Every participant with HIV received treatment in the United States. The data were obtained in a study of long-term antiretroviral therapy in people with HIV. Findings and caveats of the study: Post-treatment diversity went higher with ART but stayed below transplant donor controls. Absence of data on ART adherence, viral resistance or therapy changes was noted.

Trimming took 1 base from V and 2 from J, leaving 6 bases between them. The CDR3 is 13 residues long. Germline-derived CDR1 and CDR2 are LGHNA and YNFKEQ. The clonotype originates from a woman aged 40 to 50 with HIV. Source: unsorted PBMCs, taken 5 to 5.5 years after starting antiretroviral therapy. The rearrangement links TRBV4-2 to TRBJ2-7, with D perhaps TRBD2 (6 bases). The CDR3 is CASSQGTTYEQYF. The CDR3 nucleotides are TGTGCCAGCAGCCAAGGGACTACCTACGAGCAGTACTTC.